The rows below give T cell receptor beta chains drawn from one sample of a study of CD8 T cells in Susac syndrome. TCRdb re-analysed the immunoSEQ multiplex PCR reads in MiXCR, keeping a single row per CDR3 protein. The table includes around 300,000 distinct CDR3 sequences, 75% to 90% detected once. The specimen sequenced was CD8+ T cells from PBMCs. The receptors were gathered from a human donor with multiple sclerosis. The CDR3 runs from the conserved cysteine through the conserved F or W. Each record gives: CDR3 protein, CDR3 DNA, J gene, V gene, clone size, D gene. D genes are given only for firm matches. Where a row states a size, it is once, few, many or the class of an expanded clone; other rows omit it.

CDR3: CSARPPGLAGVRAKNIQYF
DNA: TGCAGTGCTAGACCCCCGGGACTAGCGGGAGTACGGGCCAAAAACATTCAGTACTTC
J: TRBJ2-4
V: TRBV20-1
size: NA
D: TRBD2

CDR3: CASSPLAGGLHYEQYF
DNA: TGTGCCAGCAGTCCACTAGCGGGAGGCCTCCACTACGAGCAGTACTTC
J: TRBJ2-7
V: TRBV6-2/TRBV6-3
size: NA
D: TRBD2

CDR3: CASSDRSYEQYF
DNA: TGTGCCAGCAGTGACAGATCCTACGAGCAGTACTTC
J: TRBJ2-7
V: TRBV28
size: few
D: NA

CDR3: CASSLGLENQPQHF
DNA: TGTGCCAGCAGCTTAGGGTTAGAAAATCAGCCCCAGCATTTT
J: TRBJ1-5
V: TRBV11-2
size: NA
D: NA

CDR3: CAISGTATYEQYF
DNA: TGTGCCATCAGCGGGACTGCTACCTACGAGCAGTACTTC
J: TRBJ2-7
V: TRBV10-3
size: NA
D: NA

CDR3: CASSQRGGTSGRALRYNEQFF
DNA: TGTGCCAGCAGCCAAAGGGGAGGGACTAGCGGGAGGGCCCTGCGCTACAATGAGCAGTTCTTC
J: TRBJ2-1
V: TRBV14
size: NA
D: TRBD2

CDR3: CASSQEANYEQYF
DNA: TGCGCCAGCAGCCAAGAAGCCAACTACGAGCAGTACTTC
J: TRBJ2-7
V: TRBV4-1
size: NA
D: NA

CDR3: CASSLRQGPEAFF
DNA: TGTGCCAGCAGCTTACGACAGGGTCCTGAAGCTTTCTTT
J: TRBJ1-1
V: TRBV11-1
size: NA
D: TRBD1

CDR3: CASSPGTGLFNEQFF
DNA: TGTGCCAGCAGTCCCGGGACAGGGTTATTCAATGAGCAGTTCTTC
J: TRBJ2-1
V: TRBV12-3/TRBV12-4
size: NA
D: TRBD1

CDR3: CASSPRGTGTAQETQYF
DNA: TGCGCCAGCAGCCCCCGGGGGACAGGGACTGCCCAGGAGACCCAGTACTTC
J: TRBJ2-5
V: TRBV4-1
size: NA
D: TRBD1

CDR3: CSVEARRRTGTYEQYF
DNA: TGCAGCGTTGAAGCCCGACGCAGGACCGGCACCTACGAGCAGTACTTC
J: TRBJ2-7
V: TRBV29-1
size: NA
D: NA

CDR3: CASSRTAGNTGELFF
DNA: TGTGCCAGCAGCCGAACCGCAGGGAACACCGGGGAGCTGTTTTTT
J: TRBJ2-2
V: TRBV7-9
size: NA
D: NA

CDR3: CASSFQREETQYF
DNA: TGTGCCAGCAGTTTCCAAAGGGAGGAGACCCAGTACTTC
J: TRBJ2-5
V: TRBV12-3/TRBV12-4
size: NA
D: NA

CDR3: CASRRTSGTEAFF
DNA: TGTGCCAGCAGGCGAACCTCGGGCACTGAAGCTTTCTTT
J: TRBJ1-1
V: TRBV2
size: NA
D: NA

CDR3: CASSDAGRGTDEQFF
DNA: TGTGCCAGCAGCGACGCGGGCCGAGGGACCGATGAGCAGTTCTTC
J: TRBJ2-1
V: TRBV9
size: NA
D: NA

CDR3: CASSPPRRIEQYF
DNA: TGTGCCAGCTCACCACCACGTAGGATCGAGCAGTACTTC
J: TRBJ2-7
V: TRBV18
size: NA
D: NA

CDR3: CASFFGGEAFF
DNA: TGTGCCAGCTTTTTTGGTGGTGAAGCTTTCTTT
J: TRBJ1-1
V: TRBV4-2
size: NA
D: NA

CDR3: CASSTGTETLTYEQYF
DNA: TGTGCCAGCAGTACCGGGACAGAGACCCTTACCTACGAGCAGTACTTC
J: TRBJ2-7
V: TRBV28
size: NA
D: TRBD1